The 22 T cell receptor beta chains below all came from one sample that was sequenced in a study of response to subunit inactivated influenza vaccine. Via MiXCR, TCRdb re-called the RT-PCR reads, giving one row per CDR3 protein. The sample holds 550,000 to 800,000 distinct CDR3 sequences; more than 15% are singletons and the top ten take roughly 10%. Material: PBMCs from blood, obtained approximately 13 days after vaccination. These TCRs come from a man between 50 and 59 years old who received an inactivated influenza vaccine.

V is TRBV4-2 and J is TRBJ1-5; D may be TRBD1 (5 bases). CDR3 length: 13 residues. Germline V gives CDR1 LGHNA, CDR2 YNFKEQ. The V gene lost 3 bases and the J gene lost 7 bases, with 10 bases spanning the gap. This CDR3 reads CASSHQGKQPQHF. CDR3 nucleotides: TGTGCCAGCAGCCACCAGGGAAAACAGCCCCAGCATTTT.

This clonotype has just a few counts. V is TRBV20-1 and J is TRBJ2-2; D is unclear. The CDR3 covers 14 residues. Germline V gene lookup returns CDR1 DFQATT and CDR2 SNEGSKA (reference sequence). Trimming removed 3 bases at V and 1 base at J, with 9 bases between. CDR3 bases: TGCAGTGCTAGCGGCGCCATGAACACCGGGGAGCTGTTTTTT. This translates into CSASGAMNTGELFF.

J is TRBJ2-1 and V is TRBV28; possible D gene TRBD1, 6 bases. V gave up 6 bases and J gave up 8 bases, with 11 bases separating them. The germline gives CDR1 MDHEN, CDR2 SYDVKM. The CDR3 sequence is 12 residues long. This chain's CDR3 is CASRRTDYEQFF. DNA of the CDR3: TGTGCCAGCAGAAGGACAGATTATGAGCAGTTCTTC.

The rearrangement uses TRBV4-2 and TRBJ2-1; maybe TRBD2 (5 bases). CDR3 size: 19 residues. CDR1 LGHNA and CDR2 YNFKEQ come from the germline V gene. Deletions cut 0 bases from V and 3 bases from J, with 21 bases between. The CDR3 is CASSQDSLPGFNGYNEQFF. CDR3 in DNA: TGTGCCAGCAGCCAAGATTCCCTCCCGGGGTTTAATGGCTACAATGAGCAGTTCTTC.

The chain links TRBV12-3 or TRBV12-4 to TRBJ2-2; D gene unclear. The V gene lost 11 bases and the J gene lost 7 bases, with 20 bases spanning the gap. The CDR3 length is 14 residues. In DNA, the CDR3 is TGTGCCGGGTCTGCGACGAACGGTGGCGGGGAGCTGTTTTTT. Encoded protein: CAGSATNGGGELFF.

This clonotype was seen only a few times. This chain joins TRBV7-9 and TRBJ2-5; D not resolved. V gave up 5 bases and J gave up 0 bases, with 13 bases separating them. CDR3 size: 15 residues. CDR1 is SEHNR, CDR2 FQNEAQ, per germline (reference sequence). The DNA for the CDR3 is TGTGCCAGCAGCCCCGGCACTGGGCACCAAGAGACCCAGTACTTC. Protein sequence: CASSPGTGHQETQYF.

This clonotype was seen many times. The V call is TRBV2, the J call TRBJ2-5; D may be TRBD1 (5 bases). The length of the CDR3 is 14 residues. The germline V gene encodes CDR1 SNHLY and CDR2 FYNNEI. The V end lost 7 bases, the J end lost 4 bases, and 16 bases lay between the germline ends. The CDR3 nucleotides are TGTGCCAGCAAGCAGGGCGGATGGGGAGAGACCCAGTACTTC. This translates into CASKQGGWGETQYF.

This clonotype was detected many times. V usage is TRBV15 and J usage is TRBJ1-5; D gene unclear. In germline, CDR1 is LNHNV, CDR2 YYDKDF (reference sequence). The CDR3 is 18 residues long. V lost 1 base to trimming and J lost 0 bases, with 16 bases between them. The CDR3 protein is CATSRASLAEDSNQPQHF. The CDR3 nucleotides are TGTGCCACCAGCAGAGCAAGTCTGGCCGAAGATAGCAATCAGCCCCAGCATTTT.

This clonotype was counted between two and nine times. The J gene is TRBJ2-3, the V gene TRBV6-1, with unresolved D. The CDR3 is 15 residues long. The V end was cut by 2 bases, the J end by 1 base, with 10 bases between. The germline V gene encodes CDR1 MNHNS and CDR2 SASEGT. CDR3 protein: CASSEIGLGTDTQYF. In DNA form, the CDR3 reads TGTGCCAGCAGTGAAATTGGATTAGGCACAGATACGCAGTATTTT.

There are many counts of this clonotype. The chain has TRBV5-1 and TRBJ2-1, with 8 positions matching TRBD2. In germline, CDR1 is SGHRS, CDR2 YFSETQ. Unmatched junction bases numbered 5, after V lost 0 bases and J lost 3 bases. The CDR3 covers 16 residues. The CDR3 protein is CASSLELAGGYNEQFF. DNA for the CDR3: TGCGCCAGCAGCTTGGAACTTGCGGGAGGCTACAATGAGCAGTTCTTC.

In its sample, this clonotype was seen a few times. The chain links TRBV7-2 to TRBJ2-5; either TRBD1 or TRBD2 may supply D (5 bases each). The CDR3 loop spans 16 amino acids. With 1 base removed from V and 2 bases from J, the gap between germline ends came to 14 bases. The germline gives CDR1 SGHTA, CDR2 FQGNSA. CDR3 protein: CASSLGSGQQQETQYF. The CDR3 nucleotides read TGTGCCAGCAGCTTAGGGTCGGGGCAGCAACAAGAGACCCAGTACTTC.

This clonotype showed up many times. The chain is built from TRBV20-1 and TRBJ2-1; 14 nucleotides align to TRBD2. Trimming at V came to 4 bases and at J to 10 bases, leaving 3 bases not matched to a gene. CDR3 size: 13 residues. Germline CDR1 is DFQATT and CDR2 is SNEGSKA (reference sequence). CDR3 DNA: TGCAGTGCTACGGGACTAGCGGGGGACGAGCAGTTCTTC. Translation gives CSATGLAGDEQFF.

V gene TRBV4-3 combines with J gene TRBJ2-3, with D hard to call. The CDR3 runs to 16 residues. Germline CDR1 is LGHNA and CDR2 is YSLEER. Trimming removed 0 bases at V and 2 bases at J, with 12 bases between. CDR3 sequence (DNA): TGCGCCAGCAGCCAAGAAGGACCTTTATCCACAGATACGCAGTATTTT. Protein sequence: CASSQEGPLSTDTQYF.

The chain's CDR3 is CASSQATGDSYEQYF. CDR3 nucleotide sequence: TGCGCCAGCAGCCAAGCGACAGGGGACTCCTACGAGCAGTACTTC. This chain connects TRBV4-3 to TRBJ2-7, with TRBD1 matching over 8 bases. J gave up 0 bases and V 1 base, and 2 bases lay outside the gene matches. The CDR3 is made up of 15 amino acids. Germline values: CDR1 LGHNA, CDR2 YSLEER.

This chain links TRBV29-1 with TRBJ2-7, with 9 nucleotides matching TRBD2. Germline CDR1 SQVTM, CDR2 ANQGSEA. With V trimmed by 5 bases and J by 4 bases, 3 bases remained unmatched. This CDR3 spans 12 amino acids. The CDR3 DNA follows: TGCAGCGTTCTAGCGGGGAGTTACGAGCAGTACTTC. This codes for CSVLAGSYEQYF.

The sample holds many counts of this clonotype. This rearrangement joins TRBV6-1 to TRBJ1-6; 10 positions agree with TRBD1. CDR1 is MNHNS, CDR2 SASEGT, per germline. Trimming cost V 5 bases and J 7 bases; bases outside gene matches: 2. This CDR3 has 14 residues. CDR3 in DNA: TGTGCCAGCAGTCCGGGACAGGGGAATTCACCCCTCCACTTT. Amino acid sequence: CASSPGQGNSPLHF.

This clonotype was detected only a few times. CDR3 sequence reads: CASSATGLAKNIQYF. CDR3 sequence (DNA): TGTGCCAGCAGCGCAACAGGCTTAGCCAAAAACATTCAGTACTTC. This rearrangement joins TRBV7-9 to TRBJ2-4; a weak D match, TRBD1 (5 bases). CDR1 and CDR2 (germline): SEHNR, FQNEAQ (reference sequence). V shed 5 bases and J shed 0 bases, with 11 bases lying between them. The length of the CDR3 is 15 residues.

This clonotype was found many times. At one boundary the junction diverges from the germline segment, which might be a read error. V is TRBV18 and J is TRBJ1-3; D gene unclear. This CDR3 has 13 residues. Germline V gene data show CDR1 as KGHSH and CDR2 as LQKENI. The CDR3: CASSPGSGNTIYF. CDR3 sequence (DNA): TGCGCCAGCAGCCCTGGATCCGGAAACACCATATATTTT.

The rearrangement links TRBV21-1 to TRBJ1-5. TRBV21-1 is termed a pseudogene. The length of the CDR3 is 12 residues. CDR3 DNA: TGTGCCAGCAGCAAAGACAATCAGCCCCAGCATTTT. Its protein product is CASSKDNQPQHF.

This sequence joins TRBV27 and TRBJ2-1, with 9 bases that match TRBD1. J lost 9 bases, V lost 5 bases, and 8 bases had no gene match. Germline loops: CDR1 MNHEY, CDR2 SMNVEV (reference sequence). CDR3 size: 14 residues. The chain's CDR3 is CASSTWTGAVEQFF. DNA of the CDR3: TGTGCCAGCAGTACCTGGACAGGGGCGGTTGAGCAGTTCTTC.

The gene calls are TRBV20-1 and TRBJ2-7; the match to TRBD2 covers 10 bases. Germline CDR1 and CDR2: DFQATT and SNEGSKA (reference sequence). Trimming took 0 bases from V and 3 from J; bases not matched to a gene: 8. CDR3 length equals 16 residues. The CDR3 reads CSARDGMASGSYEQYF. The CDR3 DNA follows: TGCAGTGCTAGAGACGGGATGGCTAGCGGGAGCTACGAGCAGTACTTC.

V is TRBV29-1 and J is TRBJ1-2; TRBD1 aligns across 9 bases. CDR1 is SQVTM, CDR2 ANQGSEA, per germline. CDR3 length: 12 amino acids. The junction had 4 bases not matched to a gene; V was cut back by 8 bases and J by 3 bases. The CDR3 nucleotides are TGCAGCATCCGGGACAGGGACTATGGCTACACCTTC. Translation gives CSIRDRDYGYTF. Combining the CDR3 with reference TRBV29-1 and TRBJ1-2 gives the whole variable domain SAVISQKPSRDICQRGTSLTIQCQVDSQVTMMFWYRQQPGQSLTLIATANQGSEATYESGFVIDKFPISRPNLTFSTLTVSNMSPEDSSIYLCSIRDRDYGYTFGSGTRLTVV.